This T cell receptor beta chain originates from a study of cytomegalovirus exposure and HLA in healthy donors. Overall study results and limits: A prior analysis recorded that most TCR beta V segments were productive about 87% or about 30% of the time.

The CDR3 consists of 15 residues. The V and J ends lost 1 base and 7 bases, in that order; junction bases with no gene match: 6. The germline V gene has CDR1 MNHEY and CDR2 SMNVEV (reference sequence). In the PCR, 60 Vbeta and 13 Jbeta primers were used. Profiling relied on immunoSEQ multiplex PCR, and the TCRdb table lists in-frame clones only, not all of them. Of roughly 95,000 clones in the sample, 75% to 85% were seen once. About this clone: What it binds is not known.

The chain links TRBV27 to TRBJ1-2; 10 bases are a match to TRBD1. The TCR sequence derives from a man younger than 45 in good health and CMV-seropositive. Specimen: PBMCs. The CDR3 region has the DNA TGTGCCAGCAGTTTATACCCGGACAGGGGGTTTGGCTACACCTTC. This encodes CASSLYPDRGFGYTF.